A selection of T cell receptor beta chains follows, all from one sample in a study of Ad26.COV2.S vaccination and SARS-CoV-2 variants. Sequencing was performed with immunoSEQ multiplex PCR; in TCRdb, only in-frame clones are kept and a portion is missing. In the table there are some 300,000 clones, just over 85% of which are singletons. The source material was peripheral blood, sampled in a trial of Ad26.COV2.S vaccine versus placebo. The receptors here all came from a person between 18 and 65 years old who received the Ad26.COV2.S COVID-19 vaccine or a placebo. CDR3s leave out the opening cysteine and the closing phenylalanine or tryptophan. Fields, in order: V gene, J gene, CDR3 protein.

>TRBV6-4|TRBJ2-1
ASSDSSGSYNEQF
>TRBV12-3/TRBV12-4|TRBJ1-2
ASRPTENYGYT
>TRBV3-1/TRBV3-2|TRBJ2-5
ASSLGLVPQETQY
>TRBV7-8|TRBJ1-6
ASSSGSPLH
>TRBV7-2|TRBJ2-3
ASNSGLAGTFSTDTQY
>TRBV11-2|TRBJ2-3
ASSSVSPGFGSDTQY
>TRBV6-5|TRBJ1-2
ASSQRGGGYT
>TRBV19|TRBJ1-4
ASRDSGTAPMKLF
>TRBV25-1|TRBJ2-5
ASSERGGQETQY
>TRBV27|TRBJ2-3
ASRDRAPSTDTQY
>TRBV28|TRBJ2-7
ASSFTIQGLTYEQY
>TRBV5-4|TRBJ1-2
ASSLASQYGYT
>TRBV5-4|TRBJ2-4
ASSVSGGGGNIQY
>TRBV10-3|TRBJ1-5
AISPDRGQGQPQH
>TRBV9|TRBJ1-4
ASSVGGQYEKLF
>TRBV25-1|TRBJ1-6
ASSGQWNSPLH
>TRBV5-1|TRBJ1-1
ASSRTANTEAF
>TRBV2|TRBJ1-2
ASSEYDILTGYT
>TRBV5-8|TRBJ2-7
ASSFRPQGEYEQY
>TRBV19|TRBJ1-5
ASSIRAGYNQPQH
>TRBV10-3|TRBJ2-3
AISEPLAGQASTDTQY
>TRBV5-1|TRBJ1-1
ASSRTPSKNTEAF